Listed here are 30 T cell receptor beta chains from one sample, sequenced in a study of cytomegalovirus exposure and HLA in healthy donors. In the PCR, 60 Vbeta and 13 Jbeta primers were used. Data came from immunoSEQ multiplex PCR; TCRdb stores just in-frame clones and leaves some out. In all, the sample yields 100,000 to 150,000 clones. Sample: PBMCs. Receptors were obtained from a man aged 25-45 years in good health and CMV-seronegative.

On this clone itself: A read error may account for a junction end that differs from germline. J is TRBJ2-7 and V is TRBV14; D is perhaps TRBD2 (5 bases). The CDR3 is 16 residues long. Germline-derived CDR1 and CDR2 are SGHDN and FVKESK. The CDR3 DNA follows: TGTGCCAGCAGTCAAGGTCGGGGTATAGCCCCCTACGAGCAGTACTTC. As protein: CASSQGRGIAPYEQYF.

The CDR3 protein is CASHRDRGQYEQYF. The CDR3 nucleotides read TGTGCCAGTCACCGGGACAGGGGTCAATACGAGCAGTACTTC. The genes are TRBV28 and TRBJ2-7; 10 nucleotides line up with TRBD1. Germline V lookup: CDR1 MDHEN, CDR2 SYDVKM. CDR3 length: 14 amino acids. With V trimmed by 9 bases and J by 4 bases, 9 bases remained unmatched.

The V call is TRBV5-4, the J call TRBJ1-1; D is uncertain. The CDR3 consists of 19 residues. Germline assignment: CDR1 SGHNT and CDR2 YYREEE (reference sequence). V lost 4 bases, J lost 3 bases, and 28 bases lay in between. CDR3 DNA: TGTGCCAGCAGCCCACGGCTAGGCAGCCTCCACCCCGGGGACACTGAAGCTTTCTTT. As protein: CASSPRLGSLHPGDTEAFF. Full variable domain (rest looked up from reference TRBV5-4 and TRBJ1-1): ETGVTQSPTHLIKTRGQQVTLRCSSQSGHNTVSWYQQALGQGPQFIFQYYREEENGRGNFPPRFSGLQFPNYSSELNVNALELDDSALYLCASSPRLGSLHPGDTEAFFGQGTRLTVV.

CDR3 amino acids: CASSINGVSEQFF. The DNA for the CDR3 is TGTGCCAGTAGTATTAATGGAGTCAGTGAGCAGTTCTTC. This chain uses TRBV19 with TRBJ2-1; D not certain. Germline CDR1 LNHDA, CDR2 SQIVND (reference sequence). This CDR3 is 13 amino acids long. V lost 3 bases to trimming and J lost 9 bases, with 12 bases between them.

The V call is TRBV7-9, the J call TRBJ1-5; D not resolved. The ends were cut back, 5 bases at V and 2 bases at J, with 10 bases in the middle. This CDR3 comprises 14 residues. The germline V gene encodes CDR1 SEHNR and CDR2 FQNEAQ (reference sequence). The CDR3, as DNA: TGTGCCAGCAGCCCCCGAGAGGGCAATCAGCCCCAGCATTTT. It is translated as CASSPREGNQPQHF.

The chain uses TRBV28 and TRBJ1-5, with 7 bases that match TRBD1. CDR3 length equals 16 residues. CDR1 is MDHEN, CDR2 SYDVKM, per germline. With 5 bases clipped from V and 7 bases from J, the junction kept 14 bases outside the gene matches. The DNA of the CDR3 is TGTGCCAGCAGTGCCAGACAGGGAGCCGTCGGGCAGCCCCAGCATTTT. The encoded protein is CASSARQGAVGQPQHF.

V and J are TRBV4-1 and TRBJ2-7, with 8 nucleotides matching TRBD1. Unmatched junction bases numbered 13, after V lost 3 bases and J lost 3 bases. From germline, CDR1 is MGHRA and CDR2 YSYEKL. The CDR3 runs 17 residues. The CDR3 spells CASSHPPTGESYYEQYF. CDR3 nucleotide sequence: TGCGCCAGCAGCCACCCGCCGACAGGGGAATCCTACTACGAGCAGTACTTC.

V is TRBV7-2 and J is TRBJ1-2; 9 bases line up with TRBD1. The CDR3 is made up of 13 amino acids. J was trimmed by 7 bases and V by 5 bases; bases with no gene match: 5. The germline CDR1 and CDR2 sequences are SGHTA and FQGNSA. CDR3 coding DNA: TGTGCCAGCAGCCCGGGACAGGGCCGTGGCTACACCTTC. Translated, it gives CASSPGQGRGYTF.

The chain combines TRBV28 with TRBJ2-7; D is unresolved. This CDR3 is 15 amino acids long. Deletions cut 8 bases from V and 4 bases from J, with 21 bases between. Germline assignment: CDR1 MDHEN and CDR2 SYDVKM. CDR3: CASGLGATYRYEQYF. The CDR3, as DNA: TGTGCCAGCGGCCTCGGAGCCACTTATAGATACGAGCAGTACTTC.

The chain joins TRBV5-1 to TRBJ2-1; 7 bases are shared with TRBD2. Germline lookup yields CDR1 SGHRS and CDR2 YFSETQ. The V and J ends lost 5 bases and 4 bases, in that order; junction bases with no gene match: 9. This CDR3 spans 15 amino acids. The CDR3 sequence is CASSYQSGAYNEQFF. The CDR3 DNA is TGCGCCAGCAGTTATCAGAGCGGGGCGTACAATGAGCAGTTCTTC.

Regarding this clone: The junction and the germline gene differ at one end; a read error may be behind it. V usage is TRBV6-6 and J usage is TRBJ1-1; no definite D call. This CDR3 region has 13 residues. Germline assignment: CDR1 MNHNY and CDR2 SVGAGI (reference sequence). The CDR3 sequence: CASSYGGDTGAFF. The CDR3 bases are TGTGCCAGCAGTTACGGAGGTGACACTGGAGCTTTCTTT.

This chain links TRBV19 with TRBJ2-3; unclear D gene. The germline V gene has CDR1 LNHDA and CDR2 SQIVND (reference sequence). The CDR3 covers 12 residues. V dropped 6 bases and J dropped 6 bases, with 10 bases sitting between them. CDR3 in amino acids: CASSRMGDTQYF. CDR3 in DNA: TGTGCCAGTAGCAGGATGGGCGATACGCAGTATTTT.

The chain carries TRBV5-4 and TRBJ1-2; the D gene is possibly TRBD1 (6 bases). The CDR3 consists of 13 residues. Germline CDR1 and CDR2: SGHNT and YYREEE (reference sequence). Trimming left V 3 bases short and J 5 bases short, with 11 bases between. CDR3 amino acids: CASSSSQGYGYTF. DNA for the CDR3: TGTGCCAGCAGCTCATCACAGGGATATGGCTACACCTTC.

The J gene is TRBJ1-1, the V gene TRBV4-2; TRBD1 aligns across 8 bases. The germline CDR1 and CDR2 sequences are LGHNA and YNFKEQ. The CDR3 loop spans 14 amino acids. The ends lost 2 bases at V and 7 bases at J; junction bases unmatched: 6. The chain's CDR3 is CASSQPDRGHEAFF. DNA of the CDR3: TGTGCCAGCAGCCAACCCGACAGGGGTCATGAAGCTTTCTTT.

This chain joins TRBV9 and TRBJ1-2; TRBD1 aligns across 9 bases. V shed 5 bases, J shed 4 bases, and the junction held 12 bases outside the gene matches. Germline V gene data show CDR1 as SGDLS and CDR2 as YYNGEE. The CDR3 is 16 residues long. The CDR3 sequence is CASSLTPGQGRYGYTF. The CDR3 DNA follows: TGTGCCAGCAGTCTCACCCCGGGACAGGGCCGCTATGGCTACACCTTC.

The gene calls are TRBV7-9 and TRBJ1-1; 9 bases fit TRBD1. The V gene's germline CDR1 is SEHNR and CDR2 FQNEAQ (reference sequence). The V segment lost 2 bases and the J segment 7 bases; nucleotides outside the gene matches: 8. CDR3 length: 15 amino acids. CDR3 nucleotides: TGTGCCAGCAGCTTAACAGGGGGCTCGGTAATTGAAGCTTTCTTT. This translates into CASSLTGGSVIEAFF.

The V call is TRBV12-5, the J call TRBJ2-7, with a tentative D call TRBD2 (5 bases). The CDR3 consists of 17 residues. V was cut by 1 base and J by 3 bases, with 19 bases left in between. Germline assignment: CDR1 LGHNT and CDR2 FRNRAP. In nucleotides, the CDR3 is TGTGCTAGTGGTTTGGGAGAGCGCGGTCGGAGGAACTACGAGCAGTACTTC. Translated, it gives CASGLGERGRRNYEQYF.

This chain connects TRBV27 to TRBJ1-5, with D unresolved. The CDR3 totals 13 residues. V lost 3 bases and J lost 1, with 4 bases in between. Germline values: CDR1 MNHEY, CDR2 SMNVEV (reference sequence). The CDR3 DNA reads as TGTGCCAGCAGTTTCAGAAGCAATCAGCCCCAGCATTTT. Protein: CASSFRSNQPQHF.

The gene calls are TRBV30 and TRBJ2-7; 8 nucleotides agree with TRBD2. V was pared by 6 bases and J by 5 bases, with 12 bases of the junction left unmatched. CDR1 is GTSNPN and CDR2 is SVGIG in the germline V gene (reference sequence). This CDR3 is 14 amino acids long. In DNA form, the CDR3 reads TGTGCCTGTCAAAGGGGGACTAGGGACCACGAGCAGTACTTC. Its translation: CACQRGTRDHEQYF.

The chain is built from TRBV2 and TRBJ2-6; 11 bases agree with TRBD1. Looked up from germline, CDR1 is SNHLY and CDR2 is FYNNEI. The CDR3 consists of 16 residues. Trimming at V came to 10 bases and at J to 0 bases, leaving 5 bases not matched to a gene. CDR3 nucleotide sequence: TGTGCCAAAGGGGGGACAGGGGGCTCTGGGGCCAACGTCCTGACTTTC. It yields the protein CAKGGTGGSGANVLTF.

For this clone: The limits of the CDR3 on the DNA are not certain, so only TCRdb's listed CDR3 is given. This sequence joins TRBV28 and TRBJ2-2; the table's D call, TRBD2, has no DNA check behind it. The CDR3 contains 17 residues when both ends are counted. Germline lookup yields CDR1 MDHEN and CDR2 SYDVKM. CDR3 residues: CASSSSGLADYTGELFF.

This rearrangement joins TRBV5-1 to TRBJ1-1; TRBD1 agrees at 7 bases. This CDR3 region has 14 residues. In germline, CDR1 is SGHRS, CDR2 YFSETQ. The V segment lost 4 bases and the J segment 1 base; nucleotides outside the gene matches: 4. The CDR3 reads CASSTGTANTEAFF. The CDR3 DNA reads TGCGCCAGCAGCACCGGGACAGCGAACACTGAAGCTTTCTTT.

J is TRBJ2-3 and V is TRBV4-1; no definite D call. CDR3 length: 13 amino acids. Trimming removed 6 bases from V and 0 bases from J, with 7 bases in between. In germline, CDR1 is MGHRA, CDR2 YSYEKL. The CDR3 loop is CASREQSTDTQYF. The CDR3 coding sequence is TGCGCCAGCAGAGAACAAAGCACAGATACGCAGTATTTT.

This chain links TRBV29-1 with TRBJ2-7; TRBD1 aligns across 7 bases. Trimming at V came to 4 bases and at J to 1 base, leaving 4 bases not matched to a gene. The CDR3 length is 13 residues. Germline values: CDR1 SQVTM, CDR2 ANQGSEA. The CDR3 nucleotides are TGCAGCGTTGGAACAGGGGAATCCTACGAGCAGTACTTC. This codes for CSVGTGESYEQYF.

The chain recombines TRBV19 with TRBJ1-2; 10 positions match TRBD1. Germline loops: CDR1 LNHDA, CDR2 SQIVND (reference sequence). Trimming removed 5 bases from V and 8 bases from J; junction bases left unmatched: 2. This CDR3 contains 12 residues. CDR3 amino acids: CASSLTGGGYTF. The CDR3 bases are TGTGCCAGTAGTCTGACAGGGGGCGGCTACACCTTC.

The CDR3 region is CASSPRGSGRAANTGELFF. CDR3 coding DNA: TGTGCCAGCAGCCCCCGGGGTAGCGGGAGGGCCGCGAACACCGGGGAGCTGTTTTTT. The rearrangement joins TRBV7-8 to TRBJ2-2; TRBD2 matches 11 bases. V lost 5 bases to trimming and J lost 0 bases; unmatched junction nucleotides: 11. CDR3 length: 19 amino acids. Germline V gene sequence: CDR1 SGHVS, CDR2 FQNEAQ.

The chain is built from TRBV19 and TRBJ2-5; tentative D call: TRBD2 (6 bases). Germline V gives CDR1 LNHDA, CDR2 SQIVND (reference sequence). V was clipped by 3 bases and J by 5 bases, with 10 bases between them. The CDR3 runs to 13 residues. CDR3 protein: CASSIGGYETQYF. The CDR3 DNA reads TGTGCCAGTAGTATTGGGGGGTACGAGACCCAGTACTTC.

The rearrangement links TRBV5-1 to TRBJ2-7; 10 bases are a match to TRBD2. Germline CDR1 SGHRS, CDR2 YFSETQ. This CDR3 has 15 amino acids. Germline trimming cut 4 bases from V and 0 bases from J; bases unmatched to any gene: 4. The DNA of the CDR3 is TGCGCCAGCAGCCCGTCTAGCGGGAGCTCCTACGAGCAGTACTTC. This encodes CASSPSSGSSYEQYF.

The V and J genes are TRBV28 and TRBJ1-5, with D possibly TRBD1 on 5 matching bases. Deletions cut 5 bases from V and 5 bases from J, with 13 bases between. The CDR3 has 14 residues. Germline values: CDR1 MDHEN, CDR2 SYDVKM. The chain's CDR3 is CASSDPGRDQPQHF. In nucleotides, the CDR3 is TGTGCCAGCAGTGATCCAGGGCGAGATCAGCCCCAGCATTTT.

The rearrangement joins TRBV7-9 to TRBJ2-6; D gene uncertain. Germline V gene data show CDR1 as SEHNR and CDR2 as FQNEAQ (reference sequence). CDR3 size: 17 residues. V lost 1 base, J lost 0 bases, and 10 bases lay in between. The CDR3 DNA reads TGTGCCAGCAGCTTAGGCCGGCGGCTCTCTGGGGCCAACGTCCTGACTTTC. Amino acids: CASSLGRRLSGANVLTF.